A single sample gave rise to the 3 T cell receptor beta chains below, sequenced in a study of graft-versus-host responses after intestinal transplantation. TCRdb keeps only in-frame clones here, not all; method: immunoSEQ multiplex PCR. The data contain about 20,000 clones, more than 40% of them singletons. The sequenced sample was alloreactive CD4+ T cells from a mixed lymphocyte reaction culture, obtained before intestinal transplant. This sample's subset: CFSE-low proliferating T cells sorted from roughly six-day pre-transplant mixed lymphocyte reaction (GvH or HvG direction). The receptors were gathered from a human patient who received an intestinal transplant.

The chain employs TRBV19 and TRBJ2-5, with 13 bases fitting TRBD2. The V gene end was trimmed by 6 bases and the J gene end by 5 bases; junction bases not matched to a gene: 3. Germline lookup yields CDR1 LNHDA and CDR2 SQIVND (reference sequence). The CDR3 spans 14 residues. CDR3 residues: CASRLAGGLETQYF. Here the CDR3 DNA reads TGTGCCAGTAGACTAGCGGGGGGGCTGGAGACCCAGTACTTC. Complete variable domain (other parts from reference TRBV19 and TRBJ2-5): DGGITQSPKYLFRKEGQNVTLSCEQNLNHDAMYWYRQDPGQGLRLIYYSQIVNDFQKGDIAEGYSVSREKKESFPLTVTSAQKNPTAFYLCASRLAGGLETQYFGPGTRLLVL.

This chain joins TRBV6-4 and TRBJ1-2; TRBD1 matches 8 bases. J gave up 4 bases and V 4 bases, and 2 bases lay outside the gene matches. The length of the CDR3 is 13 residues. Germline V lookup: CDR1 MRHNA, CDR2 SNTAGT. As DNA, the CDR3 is TGTGCCAGCAGTGCTGGACAGGGCTATGGCTACACCTTC. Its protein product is CASSAGQGYGYTF.

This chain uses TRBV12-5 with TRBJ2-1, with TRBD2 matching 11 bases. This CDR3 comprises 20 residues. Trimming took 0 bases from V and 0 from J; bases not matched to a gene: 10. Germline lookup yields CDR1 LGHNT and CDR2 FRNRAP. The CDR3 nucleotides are TGTGCTAGTGGTTTGGTACTGTTAGCGGGGGGGCGGGGCTCCTACAATGAGCAGTTCTTC. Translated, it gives CASGLVLLAGGRGSYNEQFF.